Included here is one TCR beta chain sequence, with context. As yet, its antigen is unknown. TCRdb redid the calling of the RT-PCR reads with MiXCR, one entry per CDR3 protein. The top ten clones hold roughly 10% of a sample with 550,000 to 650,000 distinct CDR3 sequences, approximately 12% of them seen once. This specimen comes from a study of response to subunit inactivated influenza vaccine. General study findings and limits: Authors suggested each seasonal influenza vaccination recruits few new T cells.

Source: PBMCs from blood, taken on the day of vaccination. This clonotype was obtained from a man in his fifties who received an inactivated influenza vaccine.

For the CDR3, the DNA is TGCGCCAGCAGCGTCGGGACGGACTTTGGCACAGATACGCAGTATTTT. Protein sequence: CASSVGTDFGTDTQYF. This chain uses TRBV5-1 with TRBJ2-3; D possibly matches TRBD1 or TRBD2 (5 bases each). Germline CDR1 reads SGHRS; CDR2 reads YFSETQ. This CDR3 is 16 amino acids long. V was trimmed by 4 bases and J by 1 base, leaving 16 bases between them.